This section outlines one TCR beta chain sequence together with its context. Authors' analysis steps: For nucleated cells, counts were estimated from reference gene primer amplification. The protocol was immunoSEQ multiplex PCR, while the TCRdb copy is restricted to in-frame clones and leaves out a portion. V, J and clone size were drawn from that table, and D and trimming were deduced from the DNA. Among about 200,000 clones listed, approximately 90% were seen once. These data come from a study of blood T cell repertoires in COVID-19. Study information: The United States, Italy and Spain were the sources of the acute and convalescent COVID-19 samples.

V shed 1 base and J shed 1 base, with 7 bases lying between them. Per germline, CDR1 KGHSH and CDR2 LQKENI. The CDR3 runs to 14 residues. The V and J genes are TRBV18 and TRBJ2-5; D possibly corresponds to TRBD1 (6 bases). The sample consisted of peripheral blood. The sequence was collected from a man in his forties with active or convalescent COVID-19. CDR3 coding DNA: TGTGCCAGCTCACCACAGGGGGTCCAAGAGACCCAGTACTTC. This translates into CASSPQGVQETQYF.